This TCR beta chain comes out of a study of shared clonotypes between healthy human individuals. In the study overall: Three plates each covered CD4 naive and memory; CD8 naive two, CD8 memory one.

General study results and limits: For naive CD4 cells, roughly 5% of clonotypes were shared across a handful of donors. Compared with clonotypes that all four donors shared, non-shared clonotypes had lower generation probabilities.

This table comes from immunoSEQ multiplex PCR, and its TCRdb copy is limited to in-frame clones, with some not included. Of about 2.3 million clones detected, roughly 90% appear once; the ten largest clones hold approximately 0.41%. Trimming cost V 5 bases and J 3 bases, with 20 bases left between them. Germline values: CDR1 LNHNV, CDR2 YYDKDF (reference sequence). The CDR3 loop spans 16 amino acids. On this clone itself: Antigen specificity is unknown.

The sequenced sample consisted of naive CD4+ T cells from PBMCs. Subset noted: CD45RA+ positively selected. The chain has TRBV15 and TRBJ2-7, with a weak D call TRBD2 (6 bases). The TCR comes from a man aged 18 to 35 in good health. Some clones in this sample may be carry-over from other donors' samples. The CDR3 sequence is CATSGGGEAGFYEQYF. As DNA, the CDR3 is TGTGCCACCAGCGGCGGCGGGGAGGCTGGGTTCTACGAGCAGTACTTC.